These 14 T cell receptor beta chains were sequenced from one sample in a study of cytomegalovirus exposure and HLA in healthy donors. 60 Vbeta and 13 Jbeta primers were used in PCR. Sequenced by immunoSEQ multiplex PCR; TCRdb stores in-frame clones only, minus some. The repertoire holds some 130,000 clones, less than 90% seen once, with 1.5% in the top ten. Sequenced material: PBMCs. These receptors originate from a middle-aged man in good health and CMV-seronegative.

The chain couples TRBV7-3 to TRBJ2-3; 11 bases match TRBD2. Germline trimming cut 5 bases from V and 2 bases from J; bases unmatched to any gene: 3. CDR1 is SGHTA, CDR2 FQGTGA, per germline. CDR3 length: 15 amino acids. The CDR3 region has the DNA TGTGCCAGCAGCAGACTAGCGGGACTCACAGATACGCAGTATTTT. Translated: CASSRLAGLTDTQYF. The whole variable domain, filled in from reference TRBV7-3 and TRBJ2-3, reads GAGVSQTPSNKVTEKGKYVELRCDPISGHTALYWYRQSLGQGPEFLIYFQGTGAADDSGLPNDRFFAVRPEGSVSTLKIQRTERGDSAVYLCASSRLAGLTDTQYFGPGTRLTVL.

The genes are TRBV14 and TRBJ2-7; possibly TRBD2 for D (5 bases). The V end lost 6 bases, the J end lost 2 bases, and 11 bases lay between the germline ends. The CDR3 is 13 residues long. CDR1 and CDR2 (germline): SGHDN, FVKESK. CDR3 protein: CASRWEIPYEQYF. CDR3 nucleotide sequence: TGTGCCAGCAGATGGGAGATCCCCTACGAGCAGTACTTC.

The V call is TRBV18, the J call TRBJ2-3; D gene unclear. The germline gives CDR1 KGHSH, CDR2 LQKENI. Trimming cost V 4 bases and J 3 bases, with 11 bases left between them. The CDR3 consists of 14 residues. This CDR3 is CASSLQHSTDTQYF. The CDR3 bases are TGTGCCAGCTCACTACAGCATAGTACAGATACGCAGTATTTT.

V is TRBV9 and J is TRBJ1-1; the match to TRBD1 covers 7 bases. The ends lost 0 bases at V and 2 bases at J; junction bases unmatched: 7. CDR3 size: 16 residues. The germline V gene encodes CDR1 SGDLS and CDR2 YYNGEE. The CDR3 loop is CASSVAPTGSNTEAFF. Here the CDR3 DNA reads TGTGCCAGCAGCGTAGCCCCGACAGGGAGTAACACTGAAGCTTTCTTT.

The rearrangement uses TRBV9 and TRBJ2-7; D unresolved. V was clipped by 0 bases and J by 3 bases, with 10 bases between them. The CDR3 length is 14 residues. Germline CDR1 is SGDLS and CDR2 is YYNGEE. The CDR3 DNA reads TGTGCCAGCAGCGTAGGACACTTATACTACGAGCAGTACTTC. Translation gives CASSVGHLYYEQYF.

The CDR3 reads CASRPPRGLTEAFF. Here the CDR3 DNA reads TGTGCCAGCAGGCCCCCAAGGGGGCTGACTGAAGCTTTCTTT. The rearrangement uses TRBV6-1 and TRBJ1-1, with 7 bases matching TRBD1. V trimming: 6 bases; J trimming: 5 bases; junction bases outside the gene matches: 9. This CDR3 spans 14 amino acids. Germline CDR1 reads MNHNS; CDR2 reads SASEGT.

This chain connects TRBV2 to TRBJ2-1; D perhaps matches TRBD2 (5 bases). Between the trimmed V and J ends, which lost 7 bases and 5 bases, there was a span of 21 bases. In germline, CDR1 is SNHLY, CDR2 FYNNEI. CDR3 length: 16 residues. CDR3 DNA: TGTGCCAGCACGGCTCGGTTCGGGGTAGGCCACAATGAGCAGTTCTTC. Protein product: CASTARFGVGHNEQFF.

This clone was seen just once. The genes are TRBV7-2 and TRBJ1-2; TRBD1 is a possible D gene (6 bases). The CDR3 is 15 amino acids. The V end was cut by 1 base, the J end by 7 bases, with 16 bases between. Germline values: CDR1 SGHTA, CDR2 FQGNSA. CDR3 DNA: TGTGCCAGCAGCTTAGATCGGGGGGCTACGAGTGGCTACACCTTC. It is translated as CASSLDRGATSGYTF.

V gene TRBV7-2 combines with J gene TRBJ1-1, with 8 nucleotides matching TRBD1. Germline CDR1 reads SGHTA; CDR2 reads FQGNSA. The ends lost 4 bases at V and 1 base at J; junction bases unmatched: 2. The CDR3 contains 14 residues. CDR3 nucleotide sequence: TGTGCCAGCAGCTCGGGGACAGGGAACACTGAAGCTTTCTTT. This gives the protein CASSSGTGNTEAFF.

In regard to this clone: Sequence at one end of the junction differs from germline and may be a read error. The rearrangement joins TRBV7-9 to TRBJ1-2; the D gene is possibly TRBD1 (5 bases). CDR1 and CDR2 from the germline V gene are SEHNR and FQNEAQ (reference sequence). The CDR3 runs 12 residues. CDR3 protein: CASSQGHGGYTF. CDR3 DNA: TGCGCCAGCAGCCAGGGTCATGGGGGCTACACCTTC.

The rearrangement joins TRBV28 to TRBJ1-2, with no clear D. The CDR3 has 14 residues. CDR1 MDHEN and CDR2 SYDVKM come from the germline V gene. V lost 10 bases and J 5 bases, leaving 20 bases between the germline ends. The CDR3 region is CATRPPGDRYGYTF. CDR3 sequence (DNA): TGTGCCACCCGGCCCCCCGGGGATAGGTATGGCTACACCTTC.

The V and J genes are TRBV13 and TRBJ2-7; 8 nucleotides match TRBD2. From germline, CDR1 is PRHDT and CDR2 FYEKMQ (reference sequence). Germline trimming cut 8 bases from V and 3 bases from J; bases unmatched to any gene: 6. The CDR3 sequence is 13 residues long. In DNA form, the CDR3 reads TGTGCCAGCCAGCGGGGGCCCTTCTACGAGCAGTACTTC. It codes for CASQRGPFYEQYF.

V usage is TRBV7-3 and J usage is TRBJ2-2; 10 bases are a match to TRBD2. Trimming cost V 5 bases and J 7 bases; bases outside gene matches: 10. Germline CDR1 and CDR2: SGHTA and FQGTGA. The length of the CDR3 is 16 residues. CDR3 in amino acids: CASSRGPSGSGGELFF. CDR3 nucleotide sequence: TGTGCCAGCAGCCGTGGCCCTAGCGGGAGTGGCGGGGAGCTGTTTTTT.

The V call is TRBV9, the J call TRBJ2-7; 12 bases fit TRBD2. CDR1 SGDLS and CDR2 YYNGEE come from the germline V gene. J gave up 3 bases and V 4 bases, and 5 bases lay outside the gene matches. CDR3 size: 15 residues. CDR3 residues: CASSPRLAGVYEQYF. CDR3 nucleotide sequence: TGTGCCAGCAGCCCTAGACTAGCGGGAGTCTACGAGCAGTACTTC.